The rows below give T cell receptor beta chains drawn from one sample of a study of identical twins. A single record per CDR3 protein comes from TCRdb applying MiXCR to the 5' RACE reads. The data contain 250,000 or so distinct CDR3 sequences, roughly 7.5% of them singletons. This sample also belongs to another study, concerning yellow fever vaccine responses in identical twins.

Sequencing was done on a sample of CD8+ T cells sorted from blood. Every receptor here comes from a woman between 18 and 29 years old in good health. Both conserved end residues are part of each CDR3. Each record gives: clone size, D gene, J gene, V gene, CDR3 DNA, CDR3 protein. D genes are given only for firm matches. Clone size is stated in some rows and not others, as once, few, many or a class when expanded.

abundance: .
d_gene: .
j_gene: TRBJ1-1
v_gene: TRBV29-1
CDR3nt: TGCAGCGTTGAGTTAGGACACCTCGACACTGAAGCTTTCTTT
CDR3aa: CSVELGHLDTEAFF

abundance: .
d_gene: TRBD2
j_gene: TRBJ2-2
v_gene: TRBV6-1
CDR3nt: TGTGCCAGCAGTGGAGGACTAGCGGAAGGAGATGGAACCGGGGAGCTGTTTTTT
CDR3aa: CASSGGLAEGDGTGELFF

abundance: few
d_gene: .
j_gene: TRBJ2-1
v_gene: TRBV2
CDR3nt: TGTGCCAGCGGAGCCTTCTACAATGAGCAGTTCTTC
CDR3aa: CASGAFYNEQFF

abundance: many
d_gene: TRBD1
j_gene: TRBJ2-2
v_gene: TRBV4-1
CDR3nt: TGCGCCAGCAGCCAGCTCTCGGGACAGGGGGCCGGGGAGCTGTTTTTT
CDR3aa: CASSQLSGQGAGELFF

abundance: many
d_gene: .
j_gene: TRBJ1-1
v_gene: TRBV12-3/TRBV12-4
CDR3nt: TGTGCCAGCGGGGAACCTCAGGTGAACACTGAAGCTTTCTTT
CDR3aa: CASGEPQVNTEAFF

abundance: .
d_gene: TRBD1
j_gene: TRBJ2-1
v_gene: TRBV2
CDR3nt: TGTGCCAGCATGGGACAGGGCAATGAGCAGTTCTTC
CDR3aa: CASMGQGNEQFF

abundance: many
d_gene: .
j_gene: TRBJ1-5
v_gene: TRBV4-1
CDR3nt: TGCGCCAGCAGCGAAGCCCGCGGGGAATATAGCAATCAGCCCCAGCATTTT
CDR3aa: CASSEARGEYSNQPQHF

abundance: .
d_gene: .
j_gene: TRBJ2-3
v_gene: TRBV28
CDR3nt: TGTGCCAGCCGCGACACCCTCTTGGGAGATACGCAGTATTTT
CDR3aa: CASRDTLLGDTQYF

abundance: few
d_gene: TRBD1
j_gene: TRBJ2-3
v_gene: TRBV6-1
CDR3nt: TGTGCCAGCAGTACAGGGGTTAGCACAGATACGCAGTATTTT
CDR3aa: CASSTGVSTDTQYF

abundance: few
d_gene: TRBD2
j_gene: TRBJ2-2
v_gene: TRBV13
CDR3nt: TGTGCCAGCAGCTCAACCGAACAGGGACTAGCGGGAGGGCCCGGGGAGCTGTTTTTT
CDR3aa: CASSSTEQGLAGGPGELFF

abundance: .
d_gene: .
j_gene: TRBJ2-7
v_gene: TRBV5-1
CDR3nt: TGCGCCAGCAGTCTGAGGTACAGTGAGGCTAGTGTCTACGAGCAGTACTTC
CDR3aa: CASSLRYSEASVYEQYF

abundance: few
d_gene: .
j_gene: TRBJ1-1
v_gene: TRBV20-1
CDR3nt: TGCAGTGCTAGAGTCCCTCAACTGAGAACTGAAGCTTTCTTT
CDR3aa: CSARVPQLRTEAFF

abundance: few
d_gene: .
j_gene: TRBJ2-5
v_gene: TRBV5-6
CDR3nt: TGTGCCAGCAGCTTTGGACACAACCAAGAGACCCAGTACTTC
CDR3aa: CASSFGHNQETQYF

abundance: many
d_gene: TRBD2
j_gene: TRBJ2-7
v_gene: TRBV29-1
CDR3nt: TGCAGCGTTGAGCTAGCGGGACTTGGGGAGCAGTACTTC
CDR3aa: CSVELAGLGEQYF

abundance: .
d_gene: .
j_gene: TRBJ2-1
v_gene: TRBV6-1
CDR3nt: TGTGCCAGCACCTACGGGGTCTATGAGCAGTTCTTC
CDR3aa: CASTYGVYEQFF

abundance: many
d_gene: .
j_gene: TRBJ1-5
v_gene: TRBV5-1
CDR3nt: TGCGCCAGCAGCTTGGTATCCGGGGATCAGCCCCAGCATTTT
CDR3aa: CASSLVSGDQPQHF